These 3 T cell receptor beta chains originate from one sample sequenced in a study of cytomegalovirus exposure and HLA in healthy donors. Both 60 Vbeta primers and 13 Jbeta primers went into the PCR. The method was immunoSEQ multiplex PCR; TCRdb's version includes in-frame clones alone and lacks a portion of them. The data show 100,000 or so clones, with around 80% seen just once and roughly 5% held by the top ten. Sequencing used PBMCs. The receptor source for this set is a man aged 35 to 55 in good health and CMV-seropositive.

The chain joins TRBV9 to TRBJ2-2, with 9 bases identical to TRBD2. The CDR3 has 15 amino acids. Germline CDR1 reads SGDLS; CDR2 reads YYNGEE. The trim removed 4 bases at V and 4 bases at J, leaving 5 bases unmatched. CDR3 loop: CASSRLAAATGELFF. In nucleotides, the CDR3 is TGTGCCAGCAGCCGACTAGCGGCAGCCACCGGGGAGCTGTTTTTT.

The rearrangement joins TRBV10-3 to TRBJ2-1; D perhaps matches TRBD2 (5 bases). The V gene lost 4 bases and the J gene lost 9 bases, with 13 bases spanning the gap. The CDR3 covers 13 residues. Germline V gene sequence: CDR1 ENHRY, CDR2 SYGVKD. The CDR3 DNA reads TGTGCCATCAGTGGGGAACGTCGGGGTGAGCAGTTCTTC. The encoded protein is CAISGERRGEQFF.

This chain joins TRBV30 and TRBJ1-5; the D gene is possibly TRBD1 (5 bases). Trimming cost V 0 bases and J 7 bases, with 10 bases left between them. Germline CDR1 reads GTSNPN; CDR2 reads SVGIG (reference sequence). The CDR3 totals 13 residues. In DNA, the CDR3 is TGTGCCTGGAGTGTACGGGGGAGGCAGCCCCAGCATTTT. This gives the protein CAWSVRGRQPQHF.